Listed below are T cell receptor beta chains from one sample, sequenced in a study of blood T cell repertoires in COVID-19. TCRdb's table, derived via immunoSEQ multiplex PCR, lists solely in-frame clones and lacks some. The table shows 50,000 to 70,000 clones, with over 75% occurring only once. Sequenced input: peripheral blood. These receptors originate from a man aged 55 to 70 with active or convalescent COVID-19. The CDR3 runs from the conserved cysteine through the conserved F or W. The order of the fields is J gene, V gene, D gene, clone size, CDR3 protein, CDR3 DNA. D genes are given only for firm matches. Rows may omit the clone size; those that give it use once, few, many or a size class.

>TRBJ1-2|TRBV19|.|.
CASSIPGRGGMTF
TGTGCCAGTAGTATCCCCGGTCGGGGGGGGATGACCTTC
>TRBJ1-2|TRBV11-2|TRBD1|.
CASSFLLGLSGQGDGYTF
TGTGCCAGCAGCTTTTTATTGGGATTATCGGGACAGGGGGATGGCTACACCTTC
>TRBJ2-3|TRBV27|.|.
CASSPRASGTDTQYF
TGTGCCAGCAGTCCGCGGGCCTCTGGCACAGATACGCAGTATTTT
>TRBJ2-1|TRBV21-1|.|.
CASSYRTSGGAGCYNEQFF
TGTGCCAGCAGCTACCGGACTAGCGGGGGGGCCGGGTGCTACAATGAGCAGTTCTTC
>TRBJ2-2|TRBV9|TRBD2|.
CASSVGLRGGETGELFF
TGTGCCAGCAGCGTAGGTTTGCGGGGGGGAGAAACCGGGGAGCTGTTTTTT
>TRBJ2-1|TRBV13|.|.
CASSPPAGYNEQFF
TGTGCCAGCAGTCCCCCGGCGGGATACAATGAGCAGTTCTTC
>TRBJ2-1|TRBV3-1/TRBV3-2|.|.
CASSQGGGGTAYNEQFF
TGTGCCAGCAGCCAAGGTGGGGGCGGGACAGCCTACAATGAGCAGTTCTTC
>TRBJ2-5|TRBV25-1|TRBD1|.
CASSLGYPGGETQYF
TGTGCCAGCAGCCTGGGATACCCAGGGGGAGAGACCCAGTACTTC
>TRBJ1-5|TRBV5-1|.|.
CASSAGSGSQPQHF
TGCGCCAGCAGCGCAGGTTCCGGGAGCCAGCCCCAGCATTTT
>TRBJ2-3|TRBV24-1|TRBD1|.
CATSRGRVDTQYF
TGTGCCACCAGCAGGGGGCGGGTGGATACGCAGTATTTT
>TRBJ2-2|TRBV6-5|.|.
CASLRGNTGELFF
TGTGCCAGCCTGAGAGGGAACACCGGGGAGCTGTTTTTT
>TRBJ2-1|TRBV2|TRBD2|.
CASSVAGVTYNEQFF
TGTGCCAGCAGCGTAGCGGGAGTAACCTACAATGAGCAGTTCTTC
>TRBJ2-1|TRBV18|TRBD1|.
CASSPGQDNEQFF
TGTGCCAGCTCACCGGGACAGGATAATGAGCAGTTCTTC
>TRBJ1-6|TRBV9|.|.
CASSVDPDSPLHF
TGTGCCAGCAGCGTAGATCCCGATTCACCCCTCCACTTT
>TRBJ2-5|TRBV5-4|TRBD2|once
CASSLGASGGALETQYF
TGTGCCAGCAGCTTGGGGGCTAGCGGGGGGGCATTAGAGACCCAGTACTTC
>TRBJ2-1|TRBV24-1|.|.
CATQATSGQREQFF
TGTGCCACCCAAGCCACTAGTGGGCAACGGGAGCAGTTCTTC
>TRBJ2-3|TRBV11-2|.|.
CASSLERRDFTDTQYF
TGTGCCAGCAGCTTAGAACGCCGGGACTTCACAGATACGCAGTATTTT